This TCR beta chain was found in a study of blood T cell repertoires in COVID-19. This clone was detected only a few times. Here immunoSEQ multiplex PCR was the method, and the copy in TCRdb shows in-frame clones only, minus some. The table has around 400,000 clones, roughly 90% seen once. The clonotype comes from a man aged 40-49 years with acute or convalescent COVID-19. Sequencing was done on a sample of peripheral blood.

The CDR3 spells CASSSSSYNEQFF. CDR3 DNA sequence: TGTGCCAGCAGCTCGAGCTCCTACAATGAGCAGTTCTTC. The chain carries TRBV9 and TRBJ2-1; D unresolved. This CDR3 comprises 13 residues. Deletions cut 4 bases from V and 0 bases from J, with 5 bases between. Germline CDR1 is SGDLS and CDR2 is YYNGEE.